This entry describes one T cell receptor (beta chain). The antigen remains unidentified. The data originate from a study of shared clonotypes between healthy human individuals. Turning to the study itself: For every donor, three CD4 naive, three CD4 memory, two CD8 naive and one CD8 memory plates were used. Whole-study findings and limits: Blood was the only sampled material, and tissue repertoires likely differ.

CDR3 size: 17 residues. From germline, CDR1 is SGHNT and CDR2 YENEEA. The junction had 7 bases not matched to a gene; V was cut back by 2 bases and J by 5 bases. Every subset had its genomic DNA shared out evenly among several immunoSEQ plates. TCRdb's table, derived via immunoSEQ multiplex PCR, lists solely in-frame clones and lacks some. The sample holds around 700,000 clones, 55% to 75% seen once. Donors comprised only Caucasian adults living in Nashville, Tennessee. The J gene is TRBJ2-5, the V gene TRBV11-3; 14 nucleotides line up with TRBD2. The clonotype was recovered from a woman aged 25 to 39 in good health. Material for sequencing was memory CD4+ T cells sorted from blood. Noted subset: CD45RA-negative fraction. The CDR3 coding sequence is TGTGCCAGCAGCTTAACCGGGACTAGCGGGAGTACGGAGACCCAGTACTTC. Its translation: CASSLTGTSGSTETQYF. The full variable domain, rest sourced from reference TRBV11-3 and TRBJ2-5, is EAGVVQSPRYKIIEKKQPVAFWCNPISGHNTLYWYLQNLGQGPELLIRYENEEAVDDSQLPKDRFSAERLKGVDSTLKIQPAELGDSAVYLCASSLTGTSGSTETQYFGPGTRLLVL.